Following are 5 T cell receptor beta chains from one sample sequenced in a study of blood T cell repertoires in COVID-19. The method was immunoSEQ multiplex PCR; TCRdb's version includes in-frame clones alone and lacks a portion of them. The table includes hundreds of thousands of clones, approximately 90% detected once. The material sequenced was PBMCs or T cells enriched from blood (not recorded which). These receptor sequences come from a man aged 50 to 59 who had been exposed to COVID-19.

The rearrangement uses TRBV6-5 and TRBJ2-1; 8 bases agree with TRBD1. The CDR3 totals 16 residues. Germline V lookup: CDR1 MNHEY, CDR2 SVGAGI. With V trimmed by 0 bases and J by 2 bases, 3 bases remained unmatched. DNA for the CDR3: TGTGCCAGCAGTTACTCGAAGGACAGGGCCTACAATGAGCAGTTCTTC. Amino acid sequence: CASSYSKDRAYNEQFF.

This chain joins TRBV28 and TRBJ1-6, with a weak D call TRBD1 (5 bases). The CDR3 has 16 residues. Deletions cut 5 bases from V and 4 bases from J, with 15 bases between. Germline V gene sequence: CDR1 MDHEN, CDR2 SYDVKM. CDR3 nucleotide sequence: TGTGCCAGCAGTACTAATGTACAGGTTTATAATTCACCCCTCCACTTT. Its translation: CASSTNVQVYNSPLHF.

This chain links TRBV24-1 with TRBJ2-5, with a tentative D call TRBD1 (6 bases). Germline loops: CDR1 KGHDR, CDR2 SFDVKD. V lost 3 bases, J lost 2 bases, and 15 bases lay in between. This CDR3 has 16 amino acids. CDR3 sequence reads: CATSDPPPGQQETQYF. The CDR3 DNA is TGTGCCACCAGTGATCCCCCGCCGGGACAACAAGAGACCCAGTACTTC.

The chain is built from TRBV10-3 and TRBJ1-1; 7 nucleotides line up with TRBD1. V shed 6 bases and J 1 base; nucleotides not matched to a gene: 5. Germline values: CDR1 ENHRY, CDR2 SYGVKD. The CDR3 extends over 14 amino acids. The CDR3 bases are TGTGCCATCAGCCCTCGGACAGGGAACACTGAAGCTTTCTTT. Protein sequence: CAISPRTGNTEAFF.

In its sample, this clone was seen once. This chain links TRBV9 with TRBJ2-1, with 12 bases lining up with TRBD2. The germline V gene has CDR1 SGDLS and CDR2 YYNGEE. V trimming: 4 bases; J trimming: 6 bases; junction bases outside the gene matches: 5. The CDR3 runs 15 residues. DNA of the CDR3: TGTGCCAGCAGCTCACGGACTAGCGGGATCAATGAGCAGTTCTTC. It specifies CASSSRTSGINEQFF. Drawing the rest from reference TRBV9 and TRBJ2-1, the complete variable domain is DSGVTQTPKHLITATGQRVTLRCSPRSGDLSVYWYQQSLDQGLQFLIQYYNGEERAKGNILERFSAQQFPDLHSELNLSSLELGDSALYFCASSSRTSGINEQFFGPGTRLTVL.